Listed below are T cell receptor beta chains from one sample, sequenced in a study of blood T cell repertoires in COVID-19. Only in-frame clones appear in the TCRdb table, and some are missing; sequencing was by immunoSEQ multiplex PCR. Of fewer than 350,000 clones in the sample, 88% were seen once. Sequenced input: PBMCs or T cells enriched from blood (not recorded which). The receptors come from a woman between 55 and 75 years old in a cohort exposed to, infected with or recovered from COVID-19 (not recorded which). The conserved cysteine and the conserved F or W are not part of the CDR3 here. Each record gives: CDR3 protein, V gene, J gene, CDR3 length.

cdr3_aa: ASSETRIGSNEKLF; v_call: TRBV6-1; j_call: TRBJ1-4; cdr3_length: 14
cdr3_aa: ASSFRRGGGDTQY; v_call: TRBV28; j_call: TRBJ2-3; cdr3_length: 13
cdr3_aa: ASSVGALGTDTQY; v_call: TRBV9; j_call: TRBJ2-3; cdr3_length: 13
cdr3_aa: ASSQDLGTSGRASYNEQF; v_call: TRBV4-1; j_call: TRBJ2-1; cdr3_length: 18
cdr3_aa: ASSQDRSYNSPLH; v_call: TRBV3-1/TRBV3-2; j_call: TRBJ1-6; cdr3_length: 13
cdr3_aa: ASSPTEGAQAF; v_call: TRBV5-1; j_call: TRBJ1-1; cdr3_length: 11
cdr3_aa: ASSQDWRANQPQH; v_call: TRBV4-1; j_call: TRBJ1-5; cdr3_length: 13
cdr3_aa: ASSVVASGSSNEQF; v_call: TRBV9; j_call: TRBJ2-1; cdr3_length: 14
cdr3_aa: ASSLAGTYNQPQH; v_call: TRBV27; j_call: TRBJ1-5; cdr3_length: 13
cdr3_aa: ASILGTGANEKLF; v_call: TRBV19; j_call: TRBJ1-4; cdr3_length: 13
cdr3_aa: ASSQGDRNEKLF; v_call: TRBV28; j_call: TRBJ1-4; cdr3_length: 12
cdr3_aa: ATSRWEGETQY; v_call: TRBV24-1; j_call: TRBJ2-5; cdr3_length: 11
cdr3_aa: ASRETGNQPQH; v_call: TRBV12-3/TRBV12-4; j_call: TRBJ1-5; cdr3_length: 11
cdr3_aa: ASSIVWGGEQPQH; v_call: TRBV19; j_call: TRBJ1-5; cdr3_length: 13
cdr3_aa: ASIEDRSGELF; v_call: TRBV2; j_call: TRBJ2-2; cdr3_length: 11
cdr3_aa: ASRKQGSVTGELF; v_call: TRBV2; j_call: TRBJ2-2; cdr3_length: 13
cdr3_aa: ASSAGTSGKETQY; v_call: TRBV9; j_call: TRBJ2-5; cdr3_length: 13
cdr3_aa: ASSLEGPNQPQH; v_call: TRBV5-1; j_call: TRBJ1-5; cdr3_length: 12
cdr3_aa: ASSPRDLPLTQY; v_call: TRBV7-2; j_call: TRBJ2-5; cdr3_length: 12
cdr3_aa: ASSLSPTGDSNQPQH; v_call: TRBV5-1; j_call: TRBJ1-5; cdr3_length: 15
cdr3_aa: ASSLSARGAF; v_call: TRBV28; j_call: TRBJ1-1; cdr3_length: 10
cdr3_aa: ASIRDRTLSGNTIY; v_call: TRBV19; j_call: TRBJ1-3; cdr3_length: 14
cdr3_aa: ASSYSSDRGNTIY; v_call: TRBV6-5; j_call: TRBJ1-3; cdr3_length: 13
cdr3_aa: ASSEASGRRNEQF; v_call: TRBV9; j_call: TRBJ2-1; cdr3_length: 13
cdr3_aa: AIRISTSSYNEQF; v_call: TRBV10-3; j_call: TRBJ2-1; cdr3_length: 13
cdr3_aa: ATSRVVGAGELF; v_call: TRBV15; j_call: TRBJ2-2; cdr3_length: 12
cdr3_aa: ASSSRGGPDTQY; v_call: TRBV7-3; j_call: TRBJ2-3; cdr3_length: 12
cdr3_aa: ASSQDGGGGYEQY; v_call: TRBV4-2; j_call: TRBJ2-7; cdr3_length: 13
cdr3_aa: AISGPADNEQF; v_call: TRBV10-3; j_call: TRBJ2-1; cdr3_length: 11
cdr3_aa: ASRGEGMISGAF; v_call: TRBV6-5; j_call: TRBJ1-1; cdr3_length: 12
cdr3_aa: ASSLLSGSSYEQY; v_call: TRBV7-3; j_call: TRBJ2-7; cdr3_length: 13
cdr3_aa: ASSQPGQGSLAEQY; v_call: TRBV3-1/TRBV3-2; j_call: TRBJ2-7; cdr3_length: 14
cdr3_aa: ASSLAGQTSGKLF; v_call: TRBV7-2; j_call: TRBJ1-4; cdr3_length: 13
cdr3_aa: ASSLDRVGSPLH; v_call: TRBV27; j_call: TRBJ1-6; cdr3_length: 12
cdr3_aa: ASRYRDYDFDEQF; v_call: TRBV5-4; j_call: TRBJ2-1; cdr3_length: 13
cdr3_aa: ASSYGTGVGYGYT; v_call: TRBV6-5; j_call: TRBJ1-2; cdr3_length: 13